This T cell receptor (beta chain) is from a study of blood T cell repertoires in COVID-19. Profiled with immunoSEQ multiplex PCR; TCRdb holds only in-frame clones, not every one. The table records under 250,000 clones, 70% to 90% of them present only once. Germline CDR1 reads SNHLY; CDR2 reads FYNNEI. The CDR3 sequence is 16 residues long. V was shortened by 0 bases and J by 2 bases, with 11 bases between the two germline ends. The V and J genes are TRBV2 and TRBJ1-5; D remains ambiguous. The receptor comes from a woman aged 60-75 years with active or convalescent COVID-19. The sequencing input was peripheral blood. CDR3 loop: CASSEAEGVGNQPQHF. As DNA, the CDR3 is TGTGCCAGCAGTGAAGCAGAAGGAGTGGGCAATCAGCCCCAGCATTTT.